This entry lists 3 T cell receptor beta chains sequenced from one sample in a study of blood T cell repertoires in COVID-19. The assay was immunoSEQ multiplex PCR, and TCRdb's table has in-frame clones only and misses some. The sample records some 200,000 clones, around 82% being singletons. The sequencing input was peripheral blood. These receptor sequences come from a human donor in a cohort sampled during active COVID-19.

CDR3 bases: TGTGCCAGCAGTGAAGGGCAGGGGGCTAACACCGGGGAGCTGTTTTTT. Translated: CASSEGQGANTGELFF. The V call is TRBV6-4, the J call TRBJ2-2; 8 nucleotides line up with TRBD1. Unmatched junction bases numbered 5, after V lost 3 bases and J lost 2 bases. The CDR3 loop spans 16 amino acids. Germline CDR1 MRHNA, CDR2 SNTAGT.

The chain links TRBV5-8 to TRBJ2-7; tentatively, D is TRBD1 (8 bases). Trimming left V 4 bases short and J 6 bases short, with 17 bases between. The CDR3 has 14 amino acids. The germline CDR1 and CDR2 sequences are SGHTS and YDEGEE. CDR3 DNA sequence: TGTGCCAGCAGCCCCGGACAGGGAGGGCGCGAGCAGTACTTC. Protein: CASSPGQGGREQYF. The complete variable domain, with remaining parts taken from reference TRBV5-8 and TRBJ2-7, reads EAGVTQSPTHLIKTRGQQATLRCSPISGHTSVYWYQQALGLGLQFLLWYDEGEERNRGNFPPRFSGRQFPNYSSELNVNALELEDSALYLCASSPGQGGREQYFGPGTRLTVT.

The J gene is TRBJ1-2, the V gene TRBV5-1, with a possible D match to TRBD1 (5 bases). The CDR3 contains 14 residues. Germline CDR1 reads SGHRS; CDR2 reads YFSETQ. The V and J ends lost 3 bases and 0 bases respectively, with 9 bases between them. DNA of the CDR3: TGCGCCAGCAGCTCGACAGTCTCTAACTATGGCTACACCTTC. It translates to CASSSTVSNYGYTF. Full variable domain (rest looked up from reference TRBV5-1 and TRBJ1-2): KAGVTQTPRYLIKTRGQQVTLSCSPISGHRSVSWYQQTPGQGLQFLFEYFSETQRNKGNFPGRFSGRQFSNSRSEMNVSTLELGDSALYLCASSSTVSNYGYTFGSGTRLTVV.